One and the same sample provided the 20 T cell receptor beta chains below, sequenced in a study of Ad26.COV2.S vaccination and SARS-CoV-2 variants. Treatment defined: roughly 18 received Ad26.COV2.S at low or high dose, single or two shots; 5 received placebo; per-sample allocation not given. Sampling happened 63 days after the first vaccine or placebo injection. Profiled with immunoSEQ multiplex PCR; TCRdb holds only in-frame clones, not every one. The repertoire consists of hundreds of thousands of clones, with roughly 87% occurring once and the leading ten covering roughly 3.1%. The specimen comprised peripheral blood, sampled in a trial of Ad26.COV2.S vaccine versus placebo. These receptor sequences come from a person aged 18-60 years who received the Ad26.COV2.S COVID-19 vaccine or a placebo.

The chain uses TRBV6-2 or TRBV6-3 and TRBJ1-1; no clear D. V lost 2 bases, J lost 1 base, and 11 bases lay in between. CDR1 and CDR2 from the germline V gene are MNHEY and SVGEGT. This CDR3 has 15 residues. The CDR3 DNA is TGTGCCAGCAGTTACGGGAGCGACTGGAACACTGAAGCTTTCTTT. Translation gives CASSYGSDWNTEAFF.

The chain recombines TRBV3-1 (or the pseudogene TRBV3-2) with TRBJ1-5, with TRBD1 as a possible D gene (6 bases). Per germline, CDR1 LGHDT and CDR2 YNNKEL (reference sequence). V was pared by 1 base and J by 6 bases, with 13 bases between. This CDR3 is built from 15 residues. The CDR3 DNA reads as TGTGCCAGCAGCCAAGGGGCAGGGGACCCTCAGCCCCAGCATTTT. This gives the protein CASSQGAGDPQPQHF.

This chain links TRBV6-1 with TRBJ2-3; unclear D gene. V was cut by 2 bases and J by 2 bases, with 11 bases left in between. CDR1 is MNHNS and CDR2 is SASEGT in the germline V gene. The CDR3 is 15 residues long. The CDR3: CASSERAAFTDTQYF. CDR3 nucleotide sequence: TGTGCCAGCAGTGAACGGGCGGCTTTCACAGATACGCAGTATTTT.

The chain has TRBV14 and TRBJ1-1, with TRBD1 matching over 9 bases. Germline CDR1 is SGHDN and CDR2 is FVKESK. CDR3 size: 16 residues. The trim removed 4 bases at V and 3 bases at J, leaving 9 bases unmatched. As DNA, the CDR3 is TGTGCCAGCAGCCCCGGACAGGGGACCCTTCACACTGAAGCTTTCTTT. Its protein is CASSPGQGTLHTEAFF.

The CDR3 sequence: CASKSGTGSNEQYF. Written as DNA, the CDR3 is TGTGCCAGCAAATCCGGGACAGGGTCCAACGAGCAGTACTTC. The chain joins TRBV2 to TRBJ2-7; 9 bases line up with TRBD1. This CDR3 is built from 14 residues. Germline V CDR1 and CDR2: SNHLY, FYNNEI. After removal of 7 bases from V and 5 bases from J, the junction contained 9 bases not matched to a gene.

This chain uses TRBV5-1 with TRBJ1-3, with no clear D. Per germline, CDR1 SGHRS and CDR2 YFSETQ. The V gene lost 2 bases and the J gene lost 2 bases, with 8 bases spanning the gap. There are 14 residues in the CDR3. CDR3 DNA: TGCGCCAGCAGCTTCGAGGGTGCTGGAAACACCATATATTTT. Its translation is CASSFEGAGNTIYF.

The rearrangement uses TRBV6-6 and TRBJ2-7, with D possibly being TRBD1 (6 bases). The CDR3 totals 14 residues. Germline CDR1 is MNHNY and CDR2 is SVGAGI (reference sequence). Between the trimmed V and J ends, which lost 4 bases and 4 bases, there was a span of 14 bases. CDR3 protein: CASSSPGTLYEQYF. The CDR3 nucleotides are TGTGCCAGCAGTTCCCCGGGGACACTTTACGAGCAGTACTTC.

The V gene is TRBV11-2, the J gene TRBJ1-3; D is undetermined. The CDR3 sequence is 14 residues long. Per germline, CDR1 SGHAT and CDR2 FQNNGV. Trimming took off 2 bases at V and 4 bases at J, with 9 bases between the two ends. The CDR3 loop reads CASSLRGVGNTIYF. The CDR3 DNA reads TGTGCCAGCAGCTTACGTGGAGTAGGAAACACCATATATTTT.

This clone was recorded a few times. The chain links TRBV3-1 (or the pseudogene TRBV3-2) to TRBJ1-1; weak D call: TRBD1 (5 bases). The germline V and J ends were trimmed by 7 bases and 1 base, with 7 bases remaining between them. From germline, CDR1 is LGHDT and CDR2 YNNKEL (reference sequence). CDR3 length equals 12 residues. The CDR3 spells CASTDRNTEAFF. CDR3 DNA: TGTGCCAGCACCGACAGGAACACTGAAGCTTTCTTT.

The chain has TRBV9 and TRBJ2-2, with a possible D match to TRBD2 (7 bases). Germline V gene lookup returns CDR1 SGDLS and CDR2 YYNGEE. This CDR3 comprises 18 residues. V was trimmed by 3 bases and J by 4 bases, leaving 22 bases between them. CDR3 amino acids: CASSAEVHGGPITGELFF. The CDR3 DNA reads as TGTGCCAGCAGCGCAGAAGTTCACGGGGGGCCTATCACCGGGGAGCTGTTTTTT.

J is TRBJ1-5 and V is TRBV4-2, with 7 positions matching TRBD1. Germline trimming cut 3 bases from V and 5 bases from J; bases unmatched to any gene: 7. CDR3 length equals 15 residues. The germline V gene has CDR1 LGHNA and CDR2 YNFKEQ. The CDR3 DNA reads as TGTGCCAGCAGCCATTCCGGGACAGATGATCAGCCCCAGCATTTT. Amino acids: CASSHSGTDDQPQHF.

The rearrangement joins TRBV15 to TRBJ2-1; tentative D call: TRBD2 (6 bases). This CDR3 comprises 15 residues. Germline CDR1 is LNHNV and CDR2 is YYDKDF (reference sequence). The ends were cut back, 1 base at V and 7 bases at J, with 14 bases in the middle. The CDR3 is CATSRGSGPTNEQFF. The CDR3 nucleotides are TGTGCCACCAGCAGAGGTAGCGGACCCACGAATGAGCAGTTCTTC. Full variable domain (rest looked up from reference TRBV15 and TRBJ2-1): DAMVIQNPRYQVTQFGKPVTLSCSQTLNHNVMYWYQQKSSQAPKLLFHYYDKDFNNEADTPDNFQSRRPNTSFCFLDIRSPGLGDTAMYLCATSRGSGPTNEQFFGPGTRLTVL.

The rearrangement links TRBV5-1 to TRBJ2-1; 10 nucleotides agree with TRBD1. The CDR3 runs 15 residues. J was trimmed by 7 bases and V by 4 bases; bases with no gene match: 8. Germline CDR1 is SGHRS and CDR2 is YFSETQ. CDR3 bases: TGCGCCAGCAGCAACCGGGACAGGGGTTATAATGAGCAGTTCTTC. It specifies CASSNRDRGYNEQFF.

V usage is TRBV29-1 and J usage is TRBJ1-2; D remains unclear. CDR1 and CDR2 (germline): SQVTM, ANQGSEA. There are 12 residues in the CDR3. The V end was cut by 3 bases, the J end by 0 bases, with 5 bases between. In nucleotides, the CDR3 is TGCAGCGTTGACGGAGCTAACTATGGCTACACCTTC. It yields the protein CSVDGANYGYTF.

The gene calls are TRBV6-4 and TRBJ2-5; TRBD1 matches 9 bases. The ends lost 3 bases at V and 4 bases at J; junction bases unmatched: 6. CDR3 length: 15 residues. CDR1 MRHNA and CDR2 SNTAGT come from the germline V gene. CDR3 residues: CASSEGQGRGETQYF. The CDR3 coding sequence is TGTGCCAGCAGTGAGGGACAGGGACGAGGAGAGACCCAGTACTTC.

The rearrangement uses TRBV27 and TRBJ2-1; 8 bases are a match to TRBD2. Germline CDR1 MNHEY, CDR2 SMNVEV (reference sequence). The V gene end was trimmed by 5 bases and the J gene end by 2 bases; junction bases not matched to a gene: 2. CDR3 length: 14 amino acids. The chain's CDR3 is CASSSGGTYNEQFF. The CDR3 DNA sequence: TGTGCCAGCAGTAGCGGGGGTACCTACAATGAGCAGTTCTTC.

The gene calls are TRBV20-1 and TRBJ1-5; D is undetermined. The CDR3 extends over 15 amino acids. Germline lookup yields CDR1 DFQATT and CDR2 SNEGSKA (reference sequence). V was trimmed by 3 bases and J by 3 bases, leaving 15 bases between them. The CDR3 here is CSASRPHMDNQPQHF. CDR3 coding DNA: TGCAGTGCTAGTAGGCCCCACATGGACAATCAGCCCCAGCATTTT.

As regards this clone: The sample holds other DNA sequences that translate to the same CDR3. V is TRBV12-3 or TRBV12-4 and J is TRBJ2-7; D ambiguous. Trimming shortened V by 6 bases and J by 3 bases, and 6 bases separated the two germline ends. The CDR3 sequence is 11 residues long. Written as DNA, the CDR3 is TGTGCCAGCAGCTCAGGCTACGAGCAGTACTTC. Translated, it gives CASSSGYEQYF.

The chain couples TRBV7-9 to TRBJ1-4; 8 nucleotides agree with TRBD1. Trimming cost V 4 bases and J 6 bases; bases outside gene matches: 10. Germline V gives CDR1 SEHNR, CDR2 FQNEAQ (reference sequence). The length of the CDR3 is 16 residues. In DNA form, the CDR3 reads TGTGCCAGCAGCTCCCTGAACAGGGGGAGGGATGAAAAACTGTTTTTT. Protein: CASSSLNRGRDEKLFF.

The rearrangement uses TRBV11-1 and TRBJ2-7; the match to TRBD2 covers 8 bases. The V and J ends lost 1 base and 6 bases, in that order; junction bases with no gene match: 5. This CDR3 region has 14 residues. Germline-derived CDR1 and CDR2 are SGHAT and FQDESV (reference sequence). The CDR3 coding sequence is TGTGCCAGCAGCTTAGAAGCGGGGGAGGTCGAGCAGTACTTC. Its protein is CASSLEAGEVEQYF. The entire variable domain, with the rest obtained from reference TRBV11-1 and TRBJ2-7, is as follows: EAEVAQSPRYKITEKSQAVAFWCDPISGHATLYWYRQILGQGPELLVQFQDESVVDDSQLPKDRFSAERLKGVDSTLKIQPAELGDSAMYLCASSLEAGEVEQYFGPGTRLTVT.